The 4 T cell receptor beta chains below all came from one sample that was sequenced in a study of post-analysis software for immune sequencing data. Carried by the TCR beta cDNA libraries were unique molecular identifiers. TCRdb reanalysed the PCR reads using MiXCR and keeps one entry per CDR3 protein. The data contain about 200,000 distinct CDR3 sequences, roughly 28% of them singletons. Notes on the study in general: Patients used four to six TRBV segments, including TRBV5-6, TRBV5-1 and TRBV20-1, more often than controls.

These receptors are not linked to any known antigen. Sequences were obtained from blood. The receptors stem from a girl under 18 with multiple sclerosis.

This clonotype was seen many times. V gene TRBV6-6 combines with J gene TRBJ2-7, with D unclear. The germline CDR1 and CDR2 sequences are MNHNY and SVGAGI (reference sequence). The CDR3 extends over 13 amino acids. V lost 6 bases to trimming and J lost 2 bases, with 11 bases between them. The CDR3 DNA is TGTGCCAGCAGGAAGGCAACCCCCTACGAGCAGTACTTC. Translation: CASRKATPYEQYF.

In regard to this clonotype: A much larger clone lies one base from this, so it may be a read error. This rearrangement joins TRBV4-1 to TRBJ1-2; D unclear. Per the germline V gene, CDR1 is MGHRA and CDR2 is YSYEKL. Trimming stripped 2 bases from V and 3 bases from J, with 13 bases between. The CDR3 runs 15 residues. For the CDR3, the DNA is TGCGCCAGCAGCCAATCCCGGTTTACTGACTATGGCTACACCTTC. It translates to CASSQSRFTDYGYTF.

Turning to this clonotype: A clone one base away is much larger, so this may be a read error. The CDR3 does not end in the conserved phenylalanine or tryptophan, so this is likely a read error. CDR3 nucleotide sequence: TGCAGCGTTGACCGGGGTATCCAGACCCAGTACTGC. Its protein product is CSVDRGIQTQYC. This sequence joins TRBV29-1 and TRBJ2-5; perhaps TRBD2 as D (5 bases). The CDR3 has 12 residues. Germline CDR1 reads SQVTM; CDR2 reads ANQGSEA. V was shortened by 3 bases and J by 6 bases, with 11 bases between the two germline ends.

This clonotype was picked up many times. The rearrangement links TRBV29-1 to TRBJ2-7, with 8 bases that match TRBD1. CDR1 and CDR2 (germline): SQVTM, ANQGSEA. Trimming took 5 bases from V and 6 from J; bases not matched to a gene: 12. There are 14 residues in the CDR3. CDR3 loop: CSVQTLQGGREQYF. The CDR3 DNA reads as TGCAGCGTTCAAACCCTACAGGGGGGACGCGAGCAGTACTTC.